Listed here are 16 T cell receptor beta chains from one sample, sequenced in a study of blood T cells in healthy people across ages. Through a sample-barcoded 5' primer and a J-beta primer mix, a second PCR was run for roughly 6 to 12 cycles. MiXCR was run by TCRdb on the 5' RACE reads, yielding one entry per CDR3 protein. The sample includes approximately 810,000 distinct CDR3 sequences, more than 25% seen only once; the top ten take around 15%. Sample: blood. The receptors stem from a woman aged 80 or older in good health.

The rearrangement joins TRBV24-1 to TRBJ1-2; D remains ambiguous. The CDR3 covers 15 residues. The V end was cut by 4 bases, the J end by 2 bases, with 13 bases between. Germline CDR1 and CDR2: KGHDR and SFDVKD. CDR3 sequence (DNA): TGTGCCACCAGTGAAGGACGGGGTTGGAACTATGGCTACACCTTC. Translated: CATSEGRGWNYGYTF.

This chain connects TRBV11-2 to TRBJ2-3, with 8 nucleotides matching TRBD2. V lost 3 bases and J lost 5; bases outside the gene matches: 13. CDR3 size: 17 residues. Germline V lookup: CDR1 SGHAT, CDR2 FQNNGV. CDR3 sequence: CASSLTTSGRGVDTQYF. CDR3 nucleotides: TGTGCCAGCAGCTTGACCACTAGCGGCCGGGGGGTAGATACGCAGTATTTT.

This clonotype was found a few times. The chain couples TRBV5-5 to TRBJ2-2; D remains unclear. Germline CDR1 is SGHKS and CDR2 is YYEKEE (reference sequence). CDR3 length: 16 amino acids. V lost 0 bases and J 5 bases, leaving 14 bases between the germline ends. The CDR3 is CASSLALGTATGELFF. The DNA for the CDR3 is TGTGCCAGCAGCTTGGCCCTGGGAACTGCAACCGGGGAGCTGTTTTTT.

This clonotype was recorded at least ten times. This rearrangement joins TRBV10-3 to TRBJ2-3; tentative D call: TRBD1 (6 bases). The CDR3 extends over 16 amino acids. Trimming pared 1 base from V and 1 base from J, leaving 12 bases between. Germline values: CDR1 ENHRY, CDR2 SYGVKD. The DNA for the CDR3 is TGTGCCATCAGTGAGTGGGGACAATCAGGCACAGATACGCAGTATTTT. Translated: CAISEWGQSGTDTQYF.

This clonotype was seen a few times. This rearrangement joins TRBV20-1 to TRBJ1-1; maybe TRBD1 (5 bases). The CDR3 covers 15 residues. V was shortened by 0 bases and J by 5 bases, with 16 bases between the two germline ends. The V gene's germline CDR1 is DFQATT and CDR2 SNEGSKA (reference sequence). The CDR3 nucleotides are TGCAGTGCTAGAGATAGCGGGGGGGTAAAGACTGAAGCTTTCTTT. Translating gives CSARDSGGVKTEAFF.

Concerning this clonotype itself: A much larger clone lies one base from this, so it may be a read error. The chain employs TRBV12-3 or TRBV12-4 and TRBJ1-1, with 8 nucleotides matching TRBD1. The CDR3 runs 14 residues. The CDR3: CAGSPGTGDTEAFF. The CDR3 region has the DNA TGTGCCGGCAGCCCCGGGACAGGAGACACTGAAGCTTTCTTT.

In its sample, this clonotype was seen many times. The CDR3 nucleotides are TGTGCCAGCAGCTTAGGAGGACAGGGGAACTATGGCTACACCTTC. It yields the protein CASSLGGQGNYGYTF. The chain uses TRBV7-2 and TRBJ1-2; 9 bases are a match to TRBD1. Germline V lookup: CDR1 SGHTA, CDR2 FQGNSA. The length of the CDR3 is 15 residues. V was clipped by 1 base and J by 2 bases; unmatched bases: 2.

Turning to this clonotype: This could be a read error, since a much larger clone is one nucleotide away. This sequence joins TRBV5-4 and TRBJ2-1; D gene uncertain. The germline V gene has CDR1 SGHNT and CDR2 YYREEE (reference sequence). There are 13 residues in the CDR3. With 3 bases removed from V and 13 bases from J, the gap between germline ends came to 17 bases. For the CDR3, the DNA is TGTGCCAGCAGCTATGAACCCCAAGAGACCCAGTTCTTC. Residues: CASSYEPQETQFF.

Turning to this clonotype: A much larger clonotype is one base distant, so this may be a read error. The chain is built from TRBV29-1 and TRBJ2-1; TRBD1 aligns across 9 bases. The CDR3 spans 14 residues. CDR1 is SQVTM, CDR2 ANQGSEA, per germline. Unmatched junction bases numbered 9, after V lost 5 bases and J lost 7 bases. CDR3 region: CSVPPGQGRNEQFF. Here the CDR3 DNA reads TGCAGCGTTCCCCCGGGACAGGGCCGGAATGAGCAGTTCTTC.

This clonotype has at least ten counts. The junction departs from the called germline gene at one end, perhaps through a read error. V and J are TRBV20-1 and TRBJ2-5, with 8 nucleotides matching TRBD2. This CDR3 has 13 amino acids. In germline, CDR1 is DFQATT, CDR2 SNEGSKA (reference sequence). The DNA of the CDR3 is TGCAGTGCGAGAGCGGGGGCGGGAGAGACCCAGTACTTC. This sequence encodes CSARAGAGETQYF.

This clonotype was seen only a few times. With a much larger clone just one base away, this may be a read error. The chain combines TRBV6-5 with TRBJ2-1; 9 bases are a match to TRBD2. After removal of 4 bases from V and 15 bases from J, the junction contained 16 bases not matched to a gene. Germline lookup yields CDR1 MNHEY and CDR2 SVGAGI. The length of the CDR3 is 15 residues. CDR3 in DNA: TGTGCCAGCAGTTCTCCGGGACTAGCCGTAGGAGTGGGGTTCTTC. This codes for CASSSPGLAVGVGFF.

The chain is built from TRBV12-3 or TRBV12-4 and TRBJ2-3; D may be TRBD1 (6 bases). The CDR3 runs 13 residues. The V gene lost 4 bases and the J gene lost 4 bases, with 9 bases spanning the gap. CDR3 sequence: CASSSNRADTQYF. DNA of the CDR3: TGTGCCAGCAGTTCGAACAGGGCAGATACGCAGTATTTT.

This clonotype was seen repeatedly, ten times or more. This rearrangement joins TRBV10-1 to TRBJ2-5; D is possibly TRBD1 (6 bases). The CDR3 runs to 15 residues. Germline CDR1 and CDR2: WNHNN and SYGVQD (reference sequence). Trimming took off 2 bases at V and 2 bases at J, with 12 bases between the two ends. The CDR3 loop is CASSENPDRQETQYF. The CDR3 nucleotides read TGCGCCAGCAGTGAGAACCCGGACAGACAAGAGACCCAGTACTTC.

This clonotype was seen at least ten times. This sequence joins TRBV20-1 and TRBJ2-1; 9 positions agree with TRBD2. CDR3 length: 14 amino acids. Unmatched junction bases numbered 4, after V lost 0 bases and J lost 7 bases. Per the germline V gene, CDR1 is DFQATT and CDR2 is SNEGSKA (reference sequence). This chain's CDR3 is CSARERGGRNEQFF. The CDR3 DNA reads TGCAGTGCTAGAGAGCGGGGGGGCCGAAATGAGCAGTTCTTC.

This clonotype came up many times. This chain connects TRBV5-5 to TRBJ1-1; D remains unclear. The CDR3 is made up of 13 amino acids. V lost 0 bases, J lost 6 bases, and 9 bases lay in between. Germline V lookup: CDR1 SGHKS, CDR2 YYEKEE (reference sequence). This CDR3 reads CASSLGGFSEAFF. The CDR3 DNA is TGTGCCAGCAGCTTGGGAGGGTTTTCTGAAGCTTTCTTT.

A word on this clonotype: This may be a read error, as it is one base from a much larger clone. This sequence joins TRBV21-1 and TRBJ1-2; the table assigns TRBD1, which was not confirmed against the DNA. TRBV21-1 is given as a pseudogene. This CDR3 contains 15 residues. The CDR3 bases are TGTGCCAGTCCCCCCGACAGGGAGAGGGACAATGGCTACACCTTC. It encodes CASPPDRERDNGYTF.